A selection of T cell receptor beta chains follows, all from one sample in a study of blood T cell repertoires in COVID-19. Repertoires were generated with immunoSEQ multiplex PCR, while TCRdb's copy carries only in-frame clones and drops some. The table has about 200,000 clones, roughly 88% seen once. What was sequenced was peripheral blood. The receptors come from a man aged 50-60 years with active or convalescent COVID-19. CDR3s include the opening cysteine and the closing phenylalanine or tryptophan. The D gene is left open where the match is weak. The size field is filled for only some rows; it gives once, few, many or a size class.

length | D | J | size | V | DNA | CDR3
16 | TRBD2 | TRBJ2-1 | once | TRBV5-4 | TGTGCCAGCAGCTTGGCCGGGCTAGCGGGATACAATGAGCAGTTCTTC | CASSLAGLAGYNEQFF
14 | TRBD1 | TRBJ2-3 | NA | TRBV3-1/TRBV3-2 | TGTGCCAGCAGCCATGGACAGGGGGCGGATACGCAGTATTTT | CASSHGQGADTQYF
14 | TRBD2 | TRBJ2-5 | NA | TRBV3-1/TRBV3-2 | TGTGCCAGCAGTTCGACTAGCGGGCAAGAGACCCAGTACTTC | CASSSTSGQETQYF
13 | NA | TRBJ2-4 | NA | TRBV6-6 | TGTGCCAGCAGCCCCCCCGGGATTGACATTCAGTACTTC | CASSPPGIDIQYF
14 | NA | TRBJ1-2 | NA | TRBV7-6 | TGTGCCAGCAGCTTGGGGGGGGTAAACTATGGCTACACCTTC | CASSLGGVNYGYTF
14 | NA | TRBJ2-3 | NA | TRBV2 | TGTGCCAGCAGTGGAGAGACTATCTCGAATACGCAGTATTTT | CASSGETISNTQYF
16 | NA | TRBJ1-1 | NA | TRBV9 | TGTGCCAGCAGCGCTTACAGGGACCCAATGAACACTGAAGCTTTCTTT | CASSAYRDPMNTEAFF
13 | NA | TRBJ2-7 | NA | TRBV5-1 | TGCGCCAGCAGCTTGGGAGAGTCCTACGAGCAGTACTTC | CASSLGESYEQYF
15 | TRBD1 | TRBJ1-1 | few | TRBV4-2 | TGTGCCAGCAGCCAACCCGGACAGGTGAACACTGAAGCTTTCTTT | CASSQPGQVNTEAFF
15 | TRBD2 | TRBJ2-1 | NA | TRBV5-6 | TGTGCCAGCAGCTCGACTAGCGGGAGTGGCAATGAGCAGTTCTTC | CASSSTSGSGNEQFF
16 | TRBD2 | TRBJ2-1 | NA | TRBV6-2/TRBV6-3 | TGTGCCAGCAGTGATGACGCCCCCGGACTAGCGGGAGCCCAGTTCTTC | CASSDDAPGLAGAQFF
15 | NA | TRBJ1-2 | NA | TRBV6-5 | TGTGCCAGTGGAAGGACAGTCCTGAATCAGTATGGCTACACCTTC | CASGRTVLNQYGYTF
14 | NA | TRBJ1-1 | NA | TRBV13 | TGTGCCAGCAGCTTAAAAGCGGGGAACACTGAAGCTTTCTTT | CASSLKAGNTEAFF
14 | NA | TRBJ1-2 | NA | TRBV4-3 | TGCGCCAGCAGCCAAGGTCCCTCTAACTATGGCTACACCTTC | CASSQGPSNYGYTF
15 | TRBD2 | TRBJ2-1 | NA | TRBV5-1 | TGCGCCAGCAGCTCTGGGACTAGCGGGAGCAATGAGCAGTTCTTC | CASSSGTSGSNEQFF
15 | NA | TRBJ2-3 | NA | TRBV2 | TGTGCCAGCAGTGGGTCCCCCAGTTACACAGATACGCAGTATTTT | CASSGSPSYTDTQYF
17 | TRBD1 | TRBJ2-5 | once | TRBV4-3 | TGCGCCAGCAGCCAACTCCCCCCGGGACAGGGTCAAGAGACCCAGTACTTC | CASSQLPPGQGQETQYF
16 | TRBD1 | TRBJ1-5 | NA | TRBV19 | TGTGCCAGTAGTCCCCGGACAGGGGAGGGAGGTCAGCCCCAGCATTTT | CASSPRTGEGGQPQHF
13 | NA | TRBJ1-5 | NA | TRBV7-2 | TGTGCCAGCAGCTCGTCGCAGGGTCAGCCCCAGCATTTT | CASSSSQGQPQHF
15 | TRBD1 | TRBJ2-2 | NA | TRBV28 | TGTGCCAGCAGTTTCTGGGACAGGGGAGGAGGGGAGCTGTTTTTT | CASSFWDRGGGELFF
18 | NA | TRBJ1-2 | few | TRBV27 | TGTGCCAGCAGTTTTTCAGGGACTAGGTTAGGTCGTGACTATGGCTACACCTTC | CASSFSGTRLGRDYGYTF
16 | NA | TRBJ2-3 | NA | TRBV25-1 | TGTGCCAGCAGTGAATACGGGGATTGGGGCACAGATACGCAGTATTTT | CASSEYGDWGTDTQYF
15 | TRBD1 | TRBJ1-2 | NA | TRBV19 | TGTGCCAGTAGTTCCAGGACAGGGAATAACTATGGCTACACCTTC | CASSSRTGNNYGYTF
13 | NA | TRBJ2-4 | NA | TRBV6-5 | TGTGCCAGCAGTTACGGACCTCGGGGGGCGCAGTACTTC | CASSYGPRGAQYF
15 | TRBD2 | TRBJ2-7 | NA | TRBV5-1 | TGCGCCAGCAGCTTGGGCCCTAGCGGGGGTTACGAGCAGTACTTC | CASSLGPSGGYEQYF
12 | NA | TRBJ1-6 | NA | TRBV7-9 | TGTGCCAGCAGCTTGAGAAATTCACCCCTCCACTTT | CASSLRNSPLHF
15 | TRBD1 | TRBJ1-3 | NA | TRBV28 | TGTGCCAGCAGTTTATCAGGGGGGTCGGGAAACACCATATATTTT | CASSLSGGSGNTIYF
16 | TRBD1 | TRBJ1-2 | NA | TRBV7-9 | TGTGCCAGCAGCTCCCGGGACAGGGGTTCACTCTATGGCTACACCTTC | CASSSRDRGSLYGYTF
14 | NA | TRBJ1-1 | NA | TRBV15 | TGTGCCACCAAAATGGGGCAGATGAACACTGAAGCTTTCTTT | CATKMGQMNTEAFF
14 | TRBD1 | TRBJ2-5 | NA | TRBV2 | TGTGCCAGCTTTGGGACAGGGGGTAGAGAGACCCAGTACTTC | CASFGTGGRETQYF
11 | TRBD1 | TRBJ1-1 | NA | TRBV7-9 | TGTGCCAGCAGCTGGGACAGAGAAGCTTTCTTT | CASSWDREAFF
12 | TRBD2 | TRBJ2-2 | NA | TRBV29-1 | TGCAGCGTAGCCACTAGCGCCGGGGAGCTGTTTTTT | CSVATSAGELFF
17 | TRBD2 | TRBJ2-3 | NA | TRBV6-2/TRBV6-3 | TGTGCCAGCAGTTACTCGCTGCTGGCGGGGGGGCCGGGTACGCAGTATTTT | CASSYSLLAGGPGTQYF
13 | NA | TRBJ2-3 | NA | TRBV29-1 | TGCAGCGCCGACGAAGGAGGCACAGATACGCAGTATTTT | CSADEGGTDTQYF
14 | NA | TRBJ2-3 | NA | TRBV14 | TGTGCCAGCAGCCCACAGGGTTACCTGGATACGCAGTATTTT | CASSPQGYLDTQYF
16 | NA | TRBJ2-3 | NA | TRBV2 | TGTGCCAGCAGAGGACCCCGGCGGGGCTACACAGATACGCAGTATTTT | CASRGPRRGYTDTQYF
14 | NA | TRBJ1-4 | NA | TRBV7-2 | TGTGCCAGCAGCTTAACTGTTAGCGATGAAAAACTGTTTTTT | CASSLTVSDEKLFF
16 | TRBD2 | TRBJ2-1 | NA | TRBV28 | TGTGCCAGCAGCTACACTAGCGGGGGGCCCTACAATGAGCAGTTCTTC | CASSYTSGGPYNEQFF
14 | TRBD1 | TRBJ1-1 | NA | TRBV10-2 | TGCGCCAGTACGTTACCGGGACAGGGGACTGAAGCTTTCTTT | CASTLPGQGTEAFF
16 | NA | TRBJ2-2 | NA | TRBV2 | TGTGCCAGCAGTGATAATTACAGGACCAACACCGGGGAGCTGTTTTTT | CASSDNYRTNTGELFF
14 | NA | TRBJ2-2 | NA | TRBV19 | TGTGCCAGTAGTATAGGGACAGCCACCGGGGAGCTGTTTTTT | CASSIGTATGELFF
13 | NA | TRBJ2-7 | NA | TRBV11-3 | TGTGCCAGCAGCTTAGGTCTGGGCCGCGAGCAGTACTTC | CASSLGLGREQYF
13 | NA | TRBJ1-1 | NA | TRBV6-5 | TGTGCCAGCACCCTCCTCGGAGGGTCGCAGGCTTTCTTT | CASTLLGGSQAFF
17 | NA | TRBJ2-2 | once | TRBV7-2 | TGTGCCAGCAGCCTAAGGGGTGGGCCGGGAGCCACCGGGGAGCTGTTTTTT | CASSLRGGPGATGELFF
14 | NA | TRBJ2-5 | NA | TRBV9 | TGTGCCAGCAGCGTAGCTGAGTACCAAGAGACCCAGTACTTC | CASSVAEYQETQYF
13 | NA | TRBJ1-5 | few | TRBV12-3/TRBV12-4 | TGTGCCAGCAGTTTATATAGCAATCAGCCCCAGCATTTT | CASSLYSNQPQHF
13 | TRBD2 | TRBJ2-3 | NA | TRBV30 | TGTGCCGCACTAGCGGGAGGGACAGATACGCAGTATTTT | CAALAGGTDTQYF
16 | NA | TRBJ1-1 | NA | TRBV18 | TGTGCCAGCTCACTTGGTTTAGGGACTCTGAACACTGAAGCTTTCTTT | CASSLGLGTLNTEAFF
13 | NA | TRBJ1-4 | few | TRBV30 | TGTGCCTGGAGTGTACAGAATAATGAAAAACTGTTTTTT | CAWSVQNNEKLFF
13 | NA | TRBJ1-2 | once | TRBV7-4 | TGTGCCAGCAGCCAGACGACCGGGGATGGCTACACCTTC | CASSQTTGDGYTF
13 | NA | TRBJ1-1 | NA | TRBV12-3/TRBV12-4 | TGTGCCAGCAGGAGACCAGGGCCCACTGAAGCTTTCTTT | CASRRPGPTEAFF
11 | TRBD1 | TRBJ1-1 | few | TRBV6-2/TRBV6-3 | TGTGCCAGCAGTTATGAGGGGGCAGCTTTCTTT | CASSYEGAAFF
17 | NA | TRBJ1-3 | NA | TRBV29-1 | TGCAGCGTAGGGGTCGGGCTTCCCTCAGACTCTGGAAACACCATATATTTT | CSVGVGLPSDSGNTIYF
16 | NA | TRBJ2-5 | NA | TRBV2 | TGTGCCAGCAGTGAAGCGCTTCTCGAGGGCGGGGAGACCCAGTACTTC | CASSEALLEGGETQYF
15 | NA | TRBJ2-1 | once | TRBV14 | TGTGCCAGCAGCCAAGAGAGGGGGAGTTGGAATGAGCAGTTCTTC | CASSQERGSWNEQFF
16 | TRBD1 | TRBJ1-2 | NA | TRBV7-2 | TGTGCCAGCAGCTCATCCGGGACAGGGGGCAGCTATGGCTACACCTTC | CASSSSGTGGSYGYTF
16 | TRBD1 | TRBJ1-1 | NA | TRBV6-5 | TGTGCCAGCAGTTGGGACAGGGGGTTCGGCCACACTGAAGCTTTCTTT | CASSWDRGFGHTEAFF